Below are 14 T cell receptor beta chains sequenced from a single sample in a study of response to subunit inactivated influenza vaccine. TCRdb re-analysed the RT-PCR reads in MiXCR, keeping a single row per CDR3 protein. The sample lists under 550,000 distinct CDR3 sequences; about 8% were seen once. The material was PBMCs from blood, obtained 23 to 25 months after vaccination. These receptors were taken from a man aged 45-69 years who received an inactivated influenza vaccine.

The chain uses TRBV3-1 and TRBJ2-7, with D perhaps TRBD2 (5 bases). The CDR3 extends over 13 amino acids. Trimming took off 7 bases at V and 3 bases at J, with 13 bases between the two ends. Germline CDR1 is LGHDT and CDR2 is YNNKEL (reference sequence). The DNA of the CDR3 is TGTGCCAGCAAAGGCGGGTTGAGCTACGAGCAGTACTTC. Its translation is CASKGGLSYEQYF.

V is TRBV20-1 and J is TRBJ2-7, with D perhaps TRBD1 or TRBD2 (6 bases each). Germline assignment: CDR1 DFQATT and CDR2 SNEGSKA (reference sequence). CDR3 length equals 14 residues. Trimming pared 1 base from V and 6 bases from J, leaving 16 bases between. The chain's CDR3 is CSARGGARSSEQYF. For the CDR3, the DNA is TGCAGTGCTAGAGGGGGGGCTAGAAGTTCCGAGCAGTACTTC.

This clonotype has a count of ten or more. The rearrangement joins TRBV5-1 to TRBJ2-3; no firm D call. The CDR3 is made up of 15 amino acids. Germline loops: CDR1 SGHRS, CDR2 YFSETQ. The ends were cut back, 1 base at V and 5 bases at J, with 14 bases in the middle. In DNA form, the CDR3 reads TGCGCCAGCAGCTTGAATGCCCCCCAACGAGATACGCAGTATTTT. Protein product: CASSLNAPQRDTQYF.

This chain uses TRBV7-2 with TRBJ2-2; TRBD2 matches 7 bases. Germline assignment: CDR1 SGHTA and CDR2 FQGNSA. J lost 1 base, V lost 4 bases, and 3 bases had no gene match. The CDR3 spans 15 residues. CDR3 loop: CASSSQRENTGELFF. The DNA of the CDR3 is TGTGCCAGCAGCTCCCAGCGGGAGAACACCGGGGAGCTGTTTTTT.

This clonotype was detected only a few times. The chain is built from TRBV12-3 or TRBV12-4 and TRBJ1-5; D perhaps matches TRBD1 (5 bases). The CDR3 totals 14 residues. V lost 5 bases and J lost 2, with 10 bases in between. This chain's CDR3 is CASSARRGNQPQHF. The CDR3 DNA reads TGTGCCAGCAGTGCACGCAGGGGCAATCAGCCCCAGCATTTT.

This chain links TRBV5-1 with TRBJ2-5; D call uncertain. Germline V gene sequence: CDR1 SGHRS, CDR2 YFSETQ. V was pared by 1 base and J by 2 bases, with 12 bases between. This CDR3 region has 15 residues. The CDR3 DNA sequence: TGCGCCAGCAGCTTGCAACCGGCTCAACAAGAGACCCAGTACTTC. Translating it yields CASSLQPAQQETQYF. The variable domain in full, completed from reference TRBV5-1 and TRBJ2-5, reads KAGVTQTPRYLIKTRGQQVTLSCSPISGHRSVSWYQQTPGQGLQFLFEYFSETQRNKGNFPGRFSGRQFSNSRSEMNVSTLELGDSALYLCASSLQPAQQETQYFGPGTRLLVL.

The rearrangement links TRBV4-3 to TRBJ1-2; 7 positions match TRBD1. V lost 3 bases, J lost 0 bases, and 4 bases stayed unmatched. Germline-derived CDR1 and CDR2 are LGHNA and YSLEER. The CDR3 loop spans 15 amino acids. This CDR3 is CASSHGTAANYGYTF. The CDR3 bases are TGCGCCAGCAGCCACGGGACAGCTGCTAACTATGGCTACACCTTC.

The sample holds a few counts of this clonotype. The rearrangement uses TRBV7-9 and TRBJ1-3; D remains unclear. Deletions cut 5 bases from V and 6 bases from J, with 5 bases between. The CDR3 is 11 residues long. The germline V gene encodes CDR1 SEHNR and CDR2 FQNEAQ (reference sequence). CDR3 in amino acids: CASSEENTIYF. CDR3 bases: TGTGCCAGCAGCGAAGAAAACACCATATATTTT.

This chain links TRBV20-1 with TRBJ2-1, with unresolved D. Germline CDR1 reads DFQATT; CDR2 reads SNEGSKA (reference sequence). This CDR3 spans 12 amino acids. Trimming took off 2 bases at V and 6 bases at J, with 8 bases between the two ends. CDR3 loop: CSARPLGNEQFF. In nucleotides, the CDR3 is TGCAGTGCTAGACCTCTAGGCAATGAGCAGTTCTTC.

This chain links TRBV5-1 with TRBJ1-4, with TRBD1 matching over 8 bases. This CDR3 is 15 amino acids long. CDR1 and CDR2 from the germline V gene are SGHRS and YFSETQ. Trimming removed 4 bases from V and 4 bases from J; junction bases left unmatched: 6. CDR3 in DNA: TGCGCCAGCAGCGGAATGGGACAGGTTAATGAAAAACTGTTTTTT. Its protein is CASSGMGQVNEKLFF.

The CDR3 region is CASSLSASGTLEQFF. The CDR3 nucleotides are TGTGCCAGCAGTTTATCGGCTAGCGGGACACTAGAGCAGTTCTTC. This chain joins TRBV27 and TRBJ2-1, with 9 bases aligning to TRBD2. J was trimmed by 10 bases and V by 0 bases; bases with no gene match: 7. The CDR3 runs 15 residues. Germline values: CDR1 MNHEY, CDR2 SMNVEV (reference sequence).

The V call is TRBV20-1, the J call TRBJ2-1; 16 bases fit TRBD2. V lost 8 bases and J lost 2; bases outside the gene matches: 6. The CDR3 totals 16 residues. CDR1 DFQATT and CDR2 SNEGSKA come from the germline V gene (reference sequence). Here the CDR3 reads CSQPGTSGRAYNEQFF. CDR3 nucleotide sequence: TGCAGTCAGCCCGGGACTAGCGGGAGGGCCTACAATGAGCAGTTCTTC.

In its sample, this clonotype was seen a few times. The genes are TRBV3-1 and TRBJ2-3; 7 bases line up with TRBD2. Germline values: CDR1 LGHDT, CDR2 YNNKEL (reference sequence). The CDR3 covers 15 residues. Trimming cost V 6 bases and J 2 bases; bases outside gene matches: 8. CDR3 sequence reads: CASRESGAITDTQYF. CDR3 DNA: TGTGCCAGCAGGGAAAGCGGGGCGATCACAGATACGCAGTATTTT.

This clonotype has more than one count but fewer than ten. CDR3: CASSQVTVWRPTNYGYTF. The CDR3 region has the DNA TGCGCCAGCAGCCAAGTTACCGTTTGGCGGCCAACTAACTATGGCTACACCTTC. The gene calls are TRBV4-1 and TRBJ1-2; D not resolved. This CDR3 has 18 residues. Trimming took off 1 base at V and 0 bases at J, with 18 bases between the two ends. The germline V gene has CDR1 MGHRA and CDR2 YSYEKL.